Presented here are 15 T cell receptor beta chains from one specimen sequenced in a study of T cells in Graves' hyperthyroidism and ophthalmopathy. Template material for amplifying TCR beta CDR3 regions consisted of RNA transcripts. An initial round of RT-PCR targeting the TCR CDR3 relied on the HTBI primer set. TCRdb passed the multiplex PCR reads through MiXCR, listing each CDR3 protein once. Of roughly 350,000 distinct CDR3 sequences listed, more than 12% are singletons. The specimen was blood. The source is a woman aged 25-40 years with Graves' ophthalmopathy.

The chain employs TRBV2 and TRBJ2-1; 13 bases fit TRBD2. The CDR3 contains 16 residues. Germline CDR1 reads SNHLY; CDR2 reads FYNNEI. V lost 4 bases and J lost 11; bases outside the gene matches: 11. As DNA, the CDR3 is TGTGCCAGCAGTGGACTAGCGGGGGGTTACTCGTTCCAGCAGTTCTTC. The encoded protein is CASSGLAGGYSFQQFF.

The table lists this clonotype with many counts. CDR3 protein: CSAPNGGGEYTDTQYF. In nucleotides, the CDR3 is TGCAGTGCTCCCAATGGAGGAGGGGAATACACAGATACGCAGTATTTT. The chain links TRBV20-1 to TRBJ2-3, with D perhaps TRBD2 (6 bases). CDR1 and CDR2 (germline): DFQATT, SNEGSKA (reference sequence). This CDR3 is built from 16 residues. The V end was cut by 5 bases, the J end by 2 bases, with 20 bases between.

This clonotype has a count of ten or more. The V gene is TRBV6-1, the J gene TRBJ2-7, with 11 bases identical to TRBD1. There are 15 residues in the CDR3. The germline gives CDR1 MNHNS, CDR2 SASEGT. V shed 7 bases and J 1 base; nucleotides not matched to a gene: 6. CDR3 sequence (DNA): TGTGCCAGCACCCCGGGACAGGGGGTATCCTACGAGCAGTACTTC. Amino acid sequence: CASTPGQGVSYEQYF.

This chain uses TRBV27 with TRBJ1-6, with D hard to call. Deletions cut 4 bases from V and 0 bases from J, with 4 bases between. The CDR3 is 14 amino acids. Germline assignment: CDR1 MNHEY and CDR2 SMNVEV (reference sequence). The chain's CDR3 is CASSSTSYNSPLHF. The CDR3 nucleotides are TGTGCCAGCAGTTCGACCTCCTATAATTCACCCCTCCACTTT.

This clonotype was detected ten times or more. The chain couples TRBV18 to TRBJ2-1; D remains unclear. The germline V gene has CDR1 KGHSH and CDR2 LQKENI. The length of the CDR3 is 14 residues. V lost 2 bases, J lost 3 bases, and 8 bases lay in between. In DNA form, the CDR3 reads TGTGCCAGCTCACCATTCGACAACTACAATGAGCAGTTCTTC. It codes for CASSPFDNYNEQFF.

This clonotype came up a few times. The chain employs TRBV15 and TRBJ1-3; TRBD1 matches at 8 bases. The CDR3 covers 17 residues. The V segment lost 0 bases and the J segment 3 bases; nucleotides outside the gene matches: 7. Germline-derived CDR1 and CDR2 are LNHNV and YYDKDF (reference sequence). This CDR3 is CATSREIGQGVGNTIYF. The DNA of the CDR3 is TGTGCCACCAGCAGAGAGATCGGACAGGGCGTTGGAAACACCATATATTTT.

This clonotype came up many times. V usage is TRBV27 and J usage is TRBJ1-5; 8 nucleotides line up with TRBD1. Germline lookup yields CDR1 MNHEY and CDR2 SMNVEV (reference sequence). The V and J ends lost 5 bases and 3 bases, in that order; junction bases with no gene match: 6. The CDR3 is 15 amino acids. The CDR3 DNA follows: TGTGCCAGCAGTCACCGGACAGGGAACAATCAGCCCCAGCATTTT. This codes for CASSHRTGNNQPQHF.

At least ten counts were recorded for this clonotype. The DNA for the CDR3 is TGTGCAGGCAGGGTTCGGGCTCAAGGGTTCTCCCACACTGAAGCTTTCTTT. Its protein is CAGRVRAQGFSHTEAFF. V gene TRBV2 combines with J gene TRBJ1-1; maybe TRBD1 (5 bases). CDR1 and CDR2 (germline): SNHLY, FYNNEI. This CDR3 is built from 17 residues.

This rearrangement joins TRBV14 to TRBJ1-1, with TRBD1 matching over 8 bases. After removal of 4 bases from V and 4 bases from J, the junction contained 8 bases not matched to a gene. The CDR3 has 15 residues. Germline CDR1 is SGHDN and CDR2 is FVKESK. The CDR3 sequence: CASSLRTGFATEAFF. The CDR3 nucleotides are TGTGCCAGCAGCCTCCGGACAGGGTTTGCCACTGAAGCTTTCTTT.

This clonotype showed up many times. The chain joins TRBV20-1 to TRBJ2-3; a weak D match, TRBD2 (7 bases). CDR1 is DFQATT, CDR2 SNEGSKA, per germline (reference sequence). The CDR3 runs 13 residues. The ends were cut back, 3 bases at V and 2 bases at J, with 9 bases in the middle. Written as DNA, the CDR3 is TGCAGTGCTAGGGGGGGGCACACAGATACGCAGTATTTT. The encoded protein is CSARGGHTDTQYF.

This clonotype was counted ten times or more. V gene TRBV5-1 combines with J gene TRBJ1-1, with a weak D call TRBD1 (5 bases). This CDR3 is built from 14 residues. In germline, CDR1 is SGHRS, CDR2 YFSETQ. The ends were cut back, 2 bases at V and 0 bases at J, with 8 bases in the middle. The CDR3 sequence is CASSLYRMNTEAFF. CDR3 in DNA: TGCGCCAGCAGCTTATACAGGATGAACACTGAAGCTTTCTTT.

The chain uses TRBV27 and TRBJ1-6; D gene unclear. There are 16 residues in the CDR3. From germline, CDR1 is MNHEY and CDR2 SMNVEV (reference sequence). V gave up 5 bases and J gave up 0 bases, with 11 bases separating them. The CDR3: CASSPTESSYNSPLHF. The DNA of the CDR3 is TGTGCCAGCAGTCCCACGGAGAGCTCCTATAATTCACCCCTCCACTTT.

This clonotype was recorded at least ten times. This rearrangement joins TRBV11-2 to TRBJ2-1; TRBD2 is a possible D gene (6 bases). V was trimmed by 0 bases and J by 4 bases, leaving 13 bases between them. The CDR3 contains 16 residues. Germline lookup yields CDR1 SGHAT and CDR2 FQNNGV. CDR3 coding DNA: TGTGCCAGCAGCTTAGATCACGGGGGACGATACAATGAGCAGTTCTTC. This translates into CASSLDHGGRYNEQFF. The full variable domain, rest sourced from reference TRBV11-2 and TRBJ2-1, is EAGVAQSPRYKIIEKRQSVAFWCNPISGHATLYWYQQILGQGPKLLIQFQNNGVVDDSQLPKDRFSAERLKGVDSTLKIQPAKLEDSAVYLCASSLDHGGRYNEQFFGPGTRLTVL.

This clonotype came up a few times. This chain uses TRBV15 with TRBJ2-3; D possibly corresponds to TRBD1 (5 bases). V was trimmed by 0 bases and J by 5 bases, leaving 12 bases between them. This CDR3 is 15 amino acids long. Germline-derived CDR1 and CDR2 are LNHNV and YYDKDF (reference sequence). The CDR3 DNA reads as TGTGCCACCAGCAGAGAAAGAAGGGGCAGAGATACGCAGTATTTT. It is translated as CATSRERRGRDTQYF.

This clonotype was recorded a few times. This chain uses TRBV14 with TRBJ1-3; maybe TRBD1 (6 bases). The CDR3 totals 17 residues. V was pared by 4 bases and J by 0 bases, with 16 bases between. Germline V lookup: CDR1 SGHDN, CDR2 FVKESK. The CDR3 loop is CASSRSGHLNSGNTIYF. Written as DNA, the CDR3 is TGTGCCAGCAGCCGCTCGGGACACTTAAACTCTGGAAACACCATATATTTT.